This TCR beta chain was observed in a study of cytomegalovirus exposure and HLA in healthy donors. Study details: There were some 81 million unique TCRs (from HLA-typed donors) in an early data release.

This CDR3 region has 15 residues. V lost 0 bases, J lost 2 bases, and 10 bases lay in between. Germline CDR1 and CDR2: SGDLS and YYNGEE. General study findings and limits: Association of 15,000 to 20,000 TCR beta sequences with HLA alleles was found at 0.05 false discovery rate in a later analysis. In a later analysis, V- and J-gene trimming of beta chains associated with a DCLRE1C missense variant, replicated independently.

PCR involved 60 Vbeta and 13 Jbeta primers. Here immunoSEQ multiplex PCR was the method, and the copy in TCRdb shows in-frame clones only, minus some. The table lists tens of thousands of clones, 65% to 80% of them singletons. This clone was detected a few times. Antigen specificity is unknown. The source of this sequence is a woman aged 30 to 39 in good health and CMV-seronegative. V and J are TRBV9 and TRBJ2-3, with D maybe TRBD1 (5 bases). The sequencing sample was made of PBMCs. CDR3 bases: TGTGCCAGCAGCGTAGGGGGCCGTCCCACAGATACGCAGTATTTT. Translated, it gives CASSVGGRPTDTQYF. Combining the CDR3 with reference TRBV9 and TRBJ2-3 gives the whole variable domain DSGVTQTPKHLITATGQRVTLRCSPRSGDLSVYWYQQSLDQGLQFLIQYYNGEERAKGNILERFSAQQFPDLHSELNLSSLELGDSALYFCASSVGGRPTDTQYFGPGTRLTVL.